The entry that follows covers one T cell receptor (beta chain) sequence. This clone's antigen is unknown. The record has no base qualities; no much larger clone is one base away. The library was built by means of the immunoSEQ multiplex PCR assay. TCRdb retrieved this table from immuneACCESS and kept in-frame rearrangements only. Not all clones are present; in checked studies, unresolved V genes account for under half, and no reason is known for the remainder. Across this sample there are about 380,000 clones, with approximately 95% seen only once. Approximately 0.02% of the sample is in the top ten clones. This record belongs to a study of shared T cell receptors in the human thymus (dated by TCRdb to the early 2020s). About the study as a whole: The study examined how self-reactive, shared T-cell receptor alpha chains are generated in the human thymus.

The germline V and J ends show losses of 5 bases and 8 bases respectively, and no gene match explains 13 bases of the junction. From the cysteine through the phenylalanine, the CDR3 covers 17 amino acids. Of all the DNA, just the CDR3 is kept, 51 bases in frame from base 1. In the germline V gene, CDR1 corresponds to SGHTA and CDR2 to FQGNSA. The chain was built from TRBV7-2 and TRBJ2-1; TRBD1 lines up with 12 middle nucleotides. The sequence was obtained from a human donor. Sequenced material: thymocytes. The CDR3 reads as follows: CASSTSPPGQGAHEQFF. The nucleotides read TGTGCCAGCAGCACGAGTCCCCCGGGACAGGGGGCTCATGAGCAGTTCTTC.